Listed below are T cell receptor beta chains from one sample, sequenced in a study of shared clonotypes between healthy human individuals. Sequencing used immunoSEQ multiplex PCR; TCRdb keeps in-frame clones, though not all of them. The sample consists of about 460,000 clones, 70% to 80% of them appearing once. Sequenced material: PBMCs. These receptors all stem from a middle-aged woman in good health. Some clones in this sample may be carry-over from other donors' samples. Each CDR3 is given with its conserved first and last residue. Each record gives: V gene, D gene, CDR3 length, clone size, J gene, CDR3 DNA, CDR3 protein. A D gene is named only where the DNA matches it firmly. Expanded clones are given a class, and other clones once, few, many or no size at all.

TRBV7-2	NA	13	NA	TRBJ1-5	TGTGCCAGCAGCTCAGACAGAAATCAGCCCCAGCATTTT	CASSSDRNQPQHF
TRBV10-3	NA	12	NA	TRBJ1-2	TGTGCCATCAGTACAGGGTCCTATGGCTACACCTTC	CAISTGSYGYTF
TRBV27	NA	17	NA	TRBJ2-5	TGTGCCAGCAGTTTAATTGGAGGAGCTTCCCAAGGGGAGACCCAGTACTTC	CASSLIGGASQGETQYF
TRBV7-9	TRBD2	19	many	TRBJ2-2	TGTGCCAGCAGCTTAGTCACTAGCGGGAGAGCGGCGAACACCGGGGAGCTGTTTTTT	CASSLVTSGRAANTGELFF
TRBV11-2	NA	15	NA	TRBJ2-5	TGTGCCAGCCGGGGTAGCCGACGAGGCCAAGAGACCCAGTACTTC	CASRGSRRGQETQYF
TRBV5-1	NA	15	NA	TRBJ1-1	TGCGCCAGCAGCACCAACAAACAGGAAGGAACTGAAGCTTTCTTT	CASSTNKQEGTEAFF
TRBV27	NA	14	NA	TRBJ2-3	TGTGCCAGCAGCCCCGTTCCTAGCACAGATACGCAGTATTTT	CASSPVPSTDTQYF
TRBV5-6	NA	14	once	TRBJ2-5	TGTGCCAGCAGCATTAGACGGTATGAAGAGACCCAGTACTTC	CASSIRRYEETQYF
TRBV19	NA	13	NA	TRBJ1-5	TGTGCCAGTAGCGCAGGGAGGCAATGGCCCCAGCATTTT	CASSAGRQWPQHF
TRBV5-1	NA	12	NA	TRBJ2-1	TGCGCCAGCAGCTTACAGGGCGCTGAGCAGTTCTTC	CASSLQGAEQFF
TRBV30	NA	13	NA	TRBJ1-4	TGTGCCTGGAGTGTGGGCAAGGGAGAAAAACTGTTTTTT	CAWSVGKGEKLFF
TRBV5-6	NA	15	NA	TRBJ2-7	TGTGCCAGCAGCTTGGTGTCAGGGGCGTCCTACGAGCAGTACTTC	CASSLVSGASYEQYF
TRBV4-2	NA	16	NA	TRBJ1-5	TGTGCCAGCAGCCAAGATCAGGGGTTGAGCAATCAGCCCCAGCATTTT	CASSQDQGLSNQPQHF
TRBV29-1	NA	17	NA	TRBJ1-4	TGCAGCGTTGAAGATCGCGAGGGTCAGGTGCCTAATGAAAAACTGTTTTTT	CSVEDREGQVPNEKLFF
TRBV7-2	NA	16	NA	TRBJ2-5	TGTGCCAGCAGCTCCCGAACCGGGACTTATCAAGAGACCCAGTACTTC	CASSSRTGTYQETQYF
TRBV13	NA	17	NA	TRBJ1-3	TGTGCCAGCAGCTTATTGGAGCAGGGCCGTCGCGGAAACACCATATATTTT	CASSLLEQGRRGNTIYF
TRBV7-2	NA	13	NA	TRBJ2-3	TGTGCCAGCAGGCCGGCTAGCACAGATACGCAGTATTTT	CASRPASTDTQYF
TRBV19	NA	14	NA	TRBJ2-3	TGTGCCAGTAGTACCCCCAGGCGCACAGATACGCAGTATTTT	CASSTPRRTDTQYF
TRBV7-6	TRBD2	16	NA	TRBJ2-1	TGTGCCAGCAGCTCCGGTGGACTAGCGACTTACAATGAGCAGTTCTTC	CASSSGGLATYNEQFF
TRBV9	NA	13	NA	TRBJ1-1	TGTGCCAGCAGCGTAGCTATTCGCACTGAAGCTTTCTTT	CASSVAIRTEAFF
TRBV18	TRBD1	15	NA	TRBJ1-1	TGTGCCAGCTCACCACTGGGACAGGGGGCGGCTGAAGCTTTCTTT	CASSPLGQGAAEAFF
TRBV28	NA	12	NA	TRBJ2-7	TGTGCCAGCAGCCCCCCGGGCTACGAGCAGTACTTC	CASSPPGYEQYF
TRBV7-8	NA	15	NA	TRBJ1-1	TGTGCCAGCAGCTCACTACACGGAGCGAACACCGAAGCTTTCTTT	CASSSLHGANTEAFF
TRBV18	TRBD1	15	NA	TRBJ2-7	TGTGCCAGCTCACCTAACGGACAGGGCGTTTACGAGCAGTACTTC	CASSPNGQGVYEQYF